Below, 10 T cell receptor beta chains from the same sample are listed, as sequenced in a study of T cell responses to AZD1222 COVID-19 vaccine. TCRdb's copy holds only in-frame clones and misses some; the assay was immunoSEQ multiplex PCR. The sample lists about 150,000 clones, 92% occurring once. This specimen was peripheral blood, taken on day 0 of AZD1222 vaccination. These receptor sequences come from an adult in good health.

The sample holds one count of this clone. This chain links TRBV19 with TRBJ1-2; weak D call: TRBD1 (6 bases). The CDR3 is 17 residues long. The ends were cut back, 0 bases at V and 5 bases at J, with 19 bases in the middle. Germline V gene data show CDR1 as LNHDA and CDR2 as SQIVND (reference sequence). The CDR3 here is CASSIDRATGHFYGYTF. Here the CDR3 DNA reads TGTGCCAGTAGTATAGATCGGGCGACAGGACACTTTTATGGCTACACCTTC.

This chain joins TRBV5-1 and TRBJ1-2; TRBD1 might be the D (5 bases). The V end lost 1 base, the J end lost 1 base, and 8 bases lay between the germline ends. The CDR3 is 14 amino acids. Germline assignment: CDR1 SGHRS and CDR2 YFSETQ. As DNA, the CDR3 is TGCGCCAGCAGCTTGAGGACAAGTAACTATGGCTACACCTTC. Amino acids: CASSLRTSNYGYTF.

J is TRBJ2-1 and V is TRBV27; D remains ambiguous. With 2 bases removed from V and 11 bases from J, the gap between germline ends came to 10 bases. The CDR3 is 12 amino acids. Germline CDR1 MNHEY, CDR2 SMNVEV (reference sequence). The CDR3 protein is CASSLGPTQQFF. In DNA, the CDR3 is TGTGCCAGCAGTTTAGGGCCTACCCAGCAGTTCTTC.

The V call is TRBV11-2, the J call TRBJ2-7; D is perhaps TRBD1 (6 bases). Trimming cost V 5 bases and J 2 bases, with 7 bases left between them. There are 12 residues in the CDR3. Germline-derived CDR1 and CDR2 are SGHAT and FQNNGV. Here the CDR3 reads CASSRTAYEQYF. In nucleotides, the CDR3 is TGTGCCAGCAGCCGGACAGCCTACGAGCAGTACTTC.

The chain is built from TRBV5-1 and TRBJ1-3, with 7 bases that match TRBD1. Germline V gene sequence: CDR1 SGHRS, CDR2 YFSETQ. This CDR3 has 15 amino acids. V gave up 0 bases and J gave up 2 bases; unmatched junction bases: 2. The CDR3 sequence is CASSLGDRAGNTIYF. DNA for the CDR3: TGCGCCAGCAGCTTGGGTGACAGGGCTGGAAACACCATATATTTT.

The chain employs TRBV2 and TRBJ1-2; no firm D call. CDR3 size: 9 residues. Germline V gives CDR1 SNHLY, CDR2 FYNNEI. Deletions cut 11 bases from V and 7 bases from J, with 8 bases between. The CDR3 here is CAGTSGYTF. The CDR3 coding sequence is TGTGCCGGTACATCTGGCTACACCTTC.

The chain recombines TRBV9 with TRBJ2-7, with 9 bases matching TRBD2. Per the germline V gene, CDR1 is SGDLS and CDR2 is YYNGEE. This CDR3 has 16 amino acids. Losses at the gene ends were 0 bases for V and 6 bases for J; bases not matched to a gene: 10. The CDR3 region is CASSVEGASGAFEQYF. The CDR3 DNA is TGTGCCAGCAGCGTAGAGGGGGCTAGCGGGGCTTTCGAGCAGTACTTC. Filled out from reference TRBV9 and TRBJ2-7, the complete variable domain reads DSGVTQTPKHLITATGQRVTLRCSPRSGDLSVYWYQQSLDQGLQFLIQYYNGEERAKGNILERFSAQQFPDLHSELNLSSLELGDSALYFCASSVEGASGAFEQYFGPGTRLTVT.

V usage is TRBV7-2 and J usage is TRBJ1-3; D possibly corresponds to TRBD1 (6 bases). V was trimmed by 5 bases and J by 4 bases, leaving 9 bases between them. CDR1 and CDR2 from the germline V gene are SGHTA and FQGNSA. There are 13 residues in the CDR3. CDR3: CASSTGQGNTIYF. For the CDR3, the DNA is TGTGCCAGCAGCACCGGACAGGGAAACACCATATATTTT.

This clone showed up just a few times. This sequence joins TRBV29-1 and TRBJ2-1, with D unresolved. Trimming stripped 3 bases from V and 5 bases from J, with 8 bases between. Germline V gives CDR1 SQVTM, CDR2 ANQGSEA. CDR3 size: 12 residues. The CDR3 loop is CSVDRVHNEQFF. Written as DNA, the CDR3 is TGCAGCGTTGATCGGGTTCACAATGAGCAGTTCTTC.

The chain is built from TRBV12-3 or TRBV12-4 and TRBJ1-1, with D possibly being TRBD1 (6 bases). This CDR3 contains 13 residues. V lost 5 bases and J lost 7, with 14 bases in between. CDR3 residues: CASSLKEGGEAFF. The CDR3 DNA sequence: TGTGCCAGCAGTCTAAAAGAAGGGGGTGAAGCTTTCTTT.